Below, 2 T cell receptor beta chains from the same sample are listed, as sequenced in a study of blood T cell repertoires in COVID-19. Sequencing used immunoSEQ multiplex PCR; TCRdb keeps in-frame clones, though not all of them. The sample yields hundreds of thousands of clones, roughly four fifths seen once. Sequenced sample: peripheral blood. These receptors originate from a man aged 80 or over with acute or convalescent COVID-19.

This clone appeared once. V is TRBV7-9 and J is TRBJ2-7; D may be TRBD1 (6 bases). Germline CDR1 and CDR2: SEHNR and FQNEAQ (reference sequence). V lost 1 base to trimming and J lost 1 base, with 14 bases between them. This CDR3 region has 16 residues. The CDR3 here is CASSLGGGTRSYEQYF. The DNA of the CDR3 is TGTGCCAGCAGCTTAGGAGGGGGTACCCGATCCTACGAGCAGTACTTC.

This sequence joins TRBV7-2 and TRBJ2-1, with 13 bases matching TRBD2. This CDR3 spans 18 amino acids. Germline V CDR1 and CDR2: SGHTA, FQGNSA. V lost 3 bases to trimming and J lost 4 bases; unmatched junction nucleotides: 9. CDR3 residues: CASSLERTSGRDYNEQFF. The CDR3 DNA sequence: TGTGCCAGCAGCTTGGAACGAACTAGCGGGAGGGATTACAATGAGCAGTTCTTC.